This T cell receptor (beta chain) was documented in a study of lymphopenia after photon versus proton radiotherapy. CDR3 length equals 16 residues. V was pared by 1 base and J by 1 base, with 11 bases between. CDR1 and CDR2 from the germline V gene are SGHAT and FQNNGV. This table comes from immunoSEQ multiplex PCR, and its TCRdb copy is limited to in-frame clones, with some not included. The table shows under 35,000 clones, with approximately 87% occurring only once. The sequences come from peripheral blood, collected from a patient treated with proton-based radiotherapy. The chain is built from TRBV11-2 and TRBJ1-5; weak D call: TRBD1 (5 bases). The TCR comes from a woman in her 70s with pancreatic cancer. CDR3 sequence reads: CASSLVGGISNQPQHF. CDR3 in DNA: TGTGCCAGCAGCTTAGTTGGGGGGATAAGCAATCAGCCCCAGCATTTT.